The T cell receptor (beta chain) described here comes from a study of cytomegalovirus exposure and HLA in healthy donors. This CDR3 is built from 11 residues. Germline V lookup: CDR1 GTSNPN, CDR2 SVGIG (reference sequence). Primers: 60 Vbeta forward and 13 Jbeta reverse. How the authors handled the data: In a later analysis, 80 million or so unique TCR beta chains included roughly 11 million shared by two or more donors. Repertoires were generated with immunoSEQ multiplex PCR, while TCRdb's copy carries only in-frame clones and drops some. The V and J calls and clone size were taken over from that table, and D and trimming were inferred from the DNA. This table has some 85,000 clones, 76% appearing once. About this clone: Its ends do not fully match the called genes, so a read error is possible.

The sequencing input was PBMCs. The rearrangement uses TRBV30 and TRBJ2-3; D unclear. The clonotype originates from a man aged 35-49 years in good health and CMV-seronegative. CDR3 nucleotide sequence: TGTGCCTGGTCCGACACATATACGCAGTATTTT. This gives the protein CAWSDTYTQYF.